This TCR beta chain was documented in a study of T cell responses to AZD1222 COVID-19 vaccine. This clone was observed a few times. Its antigen is currently unknown. Broader study findings: All repertoire sampling was performed exclusively after the peak T cell response.

Repertoires were generated with immunoSEQ multiplex PCR, while TCRdb's copy carries only in-frame clones and drops some. The data contain about 86,000 clones, about 90% of them seen just once; the ten biggest clones take up less than 8.5%. V was clipped by 4 bases and J by 1 base; unmatched bases: 6. The germline gives CDR1 KGHSH, CDR2 LQKENI. The CDR3 runs 17 residues. The sequence derives from an adult who received the AZD1222 COVID-19 vaccine. The chain is built from TRBV18 and TRBJ1-5; 11 bases agree with TRBD1. The sequencing used peripheral blood, collected 28 days after the second AZD1222 dose. The CDR3 is CASSLAGQGASNQPQHF. DNA of the CDR3: TGTGCCAGCTCACTAGCTGGACAGGGGGCGAGCAATCAGCCCCAGCATTTT.